The present entry profiles one T cell receptor beta chain with its context. The data were obtained in a study of blood T cell repertoires in COVID-19. In the study overall: COVID-19 samples from acute and convalescent phases originated in the United States, Italy and Spain. T cells, B-cell-depleted T cells, or PBMCs supplied cDNA or gDNA.

The protocol was immunoSEQ multiplex PCR, while the TCRdb copy is restricted to in-frame clones and leaves out a portion. The sample has approximately 220,000 clones, 65% to 85% seen once. Germline loops: CDR1 SGHNT, CDR2 YENEEA. Trimming took 1 base from V and 8 from J; bases not matched to a gene: 5. This CDR3 is built from 15 residues. The sequencing sample was made of peripheral blood. The chain has TRBV11-3 and TRBJ2-1, with 10 bases identical to TRBD1. The source is a woman in her 50s with acute or convalescent COVID-19. In nucleotides, the CDR3 is TGTGCCAGCAGCTTAGCCGGGACAGGGGTCGATGAGCAGTTCTTC. Its protein product is CASSLAGTGVDEQFF.